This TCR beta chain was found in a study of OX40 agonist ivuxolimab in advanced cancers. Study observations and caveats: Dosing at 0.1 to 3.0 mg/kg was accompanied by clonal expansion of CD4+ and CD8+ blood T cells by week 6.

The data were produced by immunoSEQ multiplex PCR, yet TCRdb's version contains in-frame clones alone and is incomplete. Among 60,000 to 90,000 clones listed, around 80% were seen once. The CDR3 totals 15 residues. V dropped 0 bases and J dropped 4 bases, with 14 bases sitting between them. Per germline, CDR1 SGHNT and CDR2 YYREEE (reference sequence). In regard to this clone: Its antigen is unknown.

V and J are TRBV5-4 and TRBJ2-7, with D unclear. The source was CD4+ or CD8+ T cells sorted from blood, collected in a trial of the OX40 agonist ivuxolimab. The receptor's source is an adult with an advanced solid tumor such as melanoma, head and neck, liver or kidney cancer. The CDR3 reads CASSLDPLPPYEQYF. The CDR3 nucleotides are TGTGCCAGCAGCTTGGACCCCTTGCCCCCTTACGAGCAGTACTTC.